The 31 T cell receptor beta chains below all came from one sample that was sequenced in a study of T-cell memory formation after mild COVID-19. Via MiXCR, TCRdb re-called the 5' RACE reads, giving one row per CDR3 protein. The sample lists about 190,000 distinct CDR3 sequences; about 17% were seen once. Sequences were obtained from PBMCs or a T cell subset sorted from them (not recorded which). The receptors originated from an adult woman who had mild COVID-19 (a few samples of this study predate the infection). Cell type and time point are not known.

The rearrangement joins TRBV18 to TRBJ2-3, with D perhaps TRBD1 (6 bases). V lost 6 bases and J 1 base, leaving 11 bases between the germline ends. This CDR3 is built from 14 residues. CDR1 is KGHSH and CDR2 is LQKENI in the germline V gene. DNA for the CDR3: TGTGCCAGCTCTCCCACAGGGCGCACAGATACGCAGTATTTT. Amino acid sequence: CASSPTGRTDTQYF.

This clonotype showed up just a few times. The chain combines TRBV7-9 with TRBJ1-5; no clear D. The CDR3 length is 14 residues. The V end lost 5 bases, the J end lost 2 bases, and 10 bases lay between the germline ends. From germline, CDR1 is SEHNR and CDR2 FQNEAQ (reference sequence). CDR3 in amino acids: CASSLFGGNQPQHF. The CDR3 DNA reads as TGTGCCAGCAGCCTGTTCGGCGGCAATCAGCCCCAGCATTTT.

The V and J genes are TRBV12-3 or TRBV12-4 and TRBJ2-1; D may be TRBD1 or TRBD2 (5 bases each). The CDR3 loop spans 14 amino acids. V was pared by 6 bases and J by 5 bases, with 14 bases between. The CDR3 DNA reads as TGTGCCAGCAGCCGAACCGGGGACCACAATGAGCAGTTCTTC. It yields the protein CASSRTGDHNEQFF.

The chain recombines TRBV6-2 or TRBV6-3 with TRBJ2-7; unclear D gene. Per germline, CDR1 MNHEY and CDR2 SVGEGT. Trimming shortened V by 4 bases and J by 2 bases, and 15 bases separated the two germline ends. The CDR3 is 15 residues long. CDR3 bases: TGTGCCAGCAGTTCCACCACGTGGGGAACCTACGAGCAGTACTTC. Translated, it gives CASSSTTWGTYEQYF.

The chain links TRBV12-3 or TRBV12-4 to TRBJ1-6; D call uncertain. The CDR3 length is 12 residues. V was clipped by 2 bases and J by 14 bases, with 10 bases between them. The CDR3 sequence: CASSLPSRTLHF. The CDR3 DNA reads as TGTGCCAGCAGTTTACCCTCCAGGACCCTCCACTTT.

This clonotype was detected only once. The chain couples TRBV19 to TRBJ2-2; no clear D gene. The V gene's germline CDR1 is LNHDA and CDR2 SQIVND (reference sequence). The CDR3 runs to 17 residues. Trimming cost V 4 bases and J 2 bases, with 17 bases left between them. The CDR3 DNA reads TGTGCCAGTAGTACGAACACCCGGAGTCGAAACACCGGGGAGCTGTTTTTT. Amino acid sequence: CASSTNTRSRNTGELFF.

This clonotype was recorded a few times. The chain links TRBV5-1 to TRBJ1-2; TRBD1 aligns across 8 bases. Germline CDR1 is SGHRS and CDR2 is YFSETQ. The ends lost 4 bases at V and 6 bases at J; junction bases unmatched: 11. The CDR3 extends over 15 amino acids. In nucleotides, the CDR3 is TGCGCCAGCAGCACGGCCGGGACAGGCTTTGATGGCTACACCTTC. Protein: CASSTAGTGFDGYTF.

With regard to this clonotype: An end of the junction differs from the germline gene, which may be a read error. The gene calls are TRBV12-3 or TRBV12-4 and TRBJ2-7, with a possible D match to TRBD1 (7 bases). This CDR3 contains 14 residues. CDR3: CASKLSRGAYELYF. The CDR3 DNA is TGTGCCAGCAAACTGTCCAGGGGGGCCTACGAGCTGTACTTC.

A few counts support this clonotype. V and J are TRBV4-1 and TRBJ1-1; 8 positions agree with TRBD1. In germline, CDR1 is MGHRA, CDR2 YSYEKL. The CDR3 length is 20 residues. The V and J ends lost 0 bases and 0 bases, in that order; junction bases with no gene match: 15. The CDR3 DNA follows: TGCGCCAGCAGCCAAGATAGTACCGCAGGGGGCACGGGCCTGAACACTGAAGCTTTCTTT. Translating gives CASSQDSTAGGTGLNTEAFF.

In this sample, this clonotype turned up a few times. CDR3 sequence (DNA): TGCAGTGCTAGAGTTTCTGGTGTCGGGGGCATGAACACTGAAGCTTTCTTT. The encoded protein is CSARVSGVGGMNTEAFF. The V and J genes are TRBV20-1 and TRBJ1-1; D may be TRBD1 (6 bases). Trimming stripped 1 base from V and 0 bases from J, with 18 bases between. CDR1 and CDR2 (germline): DFQATT, SNEGSKA (reference sequence). This CDR3 is built from 17 residues.

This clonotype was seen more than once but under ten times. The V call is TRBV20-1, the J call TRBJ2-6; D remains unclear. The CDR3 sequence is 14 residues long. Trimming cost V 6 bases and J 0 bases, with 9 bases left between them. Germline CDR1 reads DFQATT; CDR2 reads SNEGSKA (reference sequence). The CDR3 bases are TGCAGTGCCAGTGACCCCTCTGGGGCCAACGTCCTGACTTTC. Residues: CSASDPSGANVLTF.

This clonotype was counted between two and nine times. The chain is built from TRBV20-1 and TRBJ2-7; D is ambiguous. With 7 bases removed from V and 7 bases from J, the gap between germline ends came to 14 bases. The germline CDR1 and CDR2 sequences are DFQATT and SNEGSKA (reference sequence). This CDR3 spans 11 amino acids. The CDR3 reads CSGVGSREQYF. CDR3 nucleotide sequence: TGCAGTGGGGTGGGATCTAGGGAGCAGTACTTC.

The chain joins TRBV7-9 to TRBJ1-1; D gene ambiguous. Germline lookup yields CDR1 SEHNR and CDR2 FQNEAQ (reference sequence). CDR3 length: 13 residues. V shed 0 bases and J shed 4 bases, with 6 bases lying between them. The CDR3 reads CASSLAGVTEAFF. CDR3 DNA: TGTGCCAGCAGCTTAGCAGGAGTCACTGAAGCTTTCTTT.

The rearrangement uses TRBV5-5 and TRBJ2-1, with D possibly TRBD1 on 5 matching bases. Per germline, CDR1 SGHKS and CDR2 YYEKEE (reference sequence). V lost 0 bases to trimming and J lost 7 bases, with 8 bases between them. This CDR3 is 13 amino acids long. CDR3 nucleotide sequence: TGTGCCAGCAGCTTGGGGGGCTCGAATGAGCAGTTCTTC. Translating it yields CASSLGGSNEQFF.

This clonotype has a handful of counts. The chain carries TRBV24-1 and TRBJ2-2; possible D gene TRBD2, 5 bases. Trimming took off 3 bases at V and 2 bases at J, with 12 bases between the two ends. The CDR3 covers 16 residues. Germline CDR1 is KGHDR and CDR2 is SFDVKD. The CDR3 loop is CATSDPSRGNTGELFF. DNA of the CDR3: TGTGCCACCAGTGATCCTAGCCGGGGTAACACCGGGGAGCTGTTTTTT.

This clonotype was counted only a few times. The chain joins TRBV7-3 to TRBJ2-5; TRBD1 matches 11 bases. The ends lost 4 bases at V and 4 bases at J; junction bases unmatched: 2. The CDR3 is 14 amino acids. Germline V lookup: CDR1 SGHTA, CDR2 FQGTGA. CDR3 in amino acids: CASSSGQGAETQYF. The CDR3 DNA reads TGTGCCAGCAGCTCCGGACAGGGGGCAGAGACCCAGTACTTC.

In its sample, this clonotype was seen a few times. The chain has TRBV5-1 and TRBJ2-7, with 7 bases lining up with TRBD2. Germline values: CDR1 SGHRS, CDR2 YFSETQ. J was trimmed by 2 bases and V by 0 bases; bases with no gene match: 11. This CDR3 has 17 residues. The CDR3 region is CASSLASGGRVTYEQYF. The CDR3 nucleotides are TGCGCCAGCAGCTTGGCCTCCGGGGGGAGGGTAACCTACGAGCAGTACTTC.

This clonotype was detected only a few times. The CDR3: CASSQKAGTEAFF. The CDR3 nucleotides are TGCGCCAGCAGCCAAAAGGCAGGCACTGAAGCTTTCTTT. The rearrangement joins TRBV4-1 to TRBJ1-1; no clear D gene. The CDR3 is 13 amino acids. CDR1 and CDR2 from the germline V gene are MGHRA and YSYEKL. The V end was cut by 2 bases, the J end by 4 bases, with 8 bases between.

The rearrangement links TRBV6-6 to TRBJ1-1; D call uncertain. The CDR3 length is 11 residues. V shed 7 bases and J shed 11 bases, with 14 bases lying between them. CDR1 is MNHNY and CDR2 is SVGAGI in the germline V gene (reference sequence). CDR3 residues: CASTLEGRAFF. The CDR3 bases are TGTGCCAGCACCCTGGAGGGAAGGGCTTTCTTT.

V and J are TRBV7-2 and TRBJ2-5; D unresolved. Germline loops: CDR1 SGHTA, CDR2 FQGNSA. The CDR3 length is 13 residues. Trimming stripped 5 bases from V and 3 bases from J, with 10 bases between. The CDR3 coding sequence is TGTGCCAGCAGCCAACCAACCAAAGAGACCCAGTACTTC. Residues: CASSQPTKETQYF.

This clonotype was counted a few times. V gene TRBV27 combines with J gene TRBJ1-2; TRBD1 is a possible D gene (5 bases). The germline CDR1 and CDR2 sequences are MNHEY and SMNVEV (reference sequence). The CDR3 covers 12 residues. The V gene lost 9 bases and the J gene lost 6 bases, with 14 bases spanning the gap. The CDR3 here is CASRDPGHGYTF. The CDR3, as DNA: TGTGCCAGTCGGGACCCCGGACATGGCTACACCTTC.

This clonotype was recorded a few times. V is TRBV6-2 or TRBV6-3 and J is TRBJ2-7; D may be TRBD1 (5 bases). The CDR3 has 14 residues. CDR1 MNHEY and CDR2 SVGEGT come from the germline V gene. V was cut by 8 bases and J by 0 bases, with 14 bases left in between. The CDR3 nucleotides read TGTGCCAGCGGCGACAGTTTCAGCTCCTACGAGCAGTACTTC. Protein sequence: CASGDSFSSYEQYF.

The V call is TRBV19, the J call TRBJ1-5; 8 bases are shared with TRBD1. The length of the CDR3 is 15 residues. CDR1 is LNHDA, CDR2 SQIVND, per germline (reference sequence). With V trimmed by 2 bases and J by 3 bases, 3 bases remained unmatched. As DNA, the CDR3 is TGTGCCAGTAGTATACGGGACAGGACCAATCAGCCCCAGCATTTT. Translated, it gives CASSIRDRTNQPQHF.

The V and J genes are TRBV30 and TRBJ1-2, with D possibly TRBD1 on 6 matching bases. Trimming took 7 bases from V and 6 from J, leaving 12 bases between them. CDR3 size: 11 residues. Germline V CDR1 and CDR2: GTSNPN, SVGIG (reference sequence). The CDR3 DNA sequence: TGTGCCTTCAACAGGGCACATGGCTACACCTTC. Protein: CAFNRAHGYTF.

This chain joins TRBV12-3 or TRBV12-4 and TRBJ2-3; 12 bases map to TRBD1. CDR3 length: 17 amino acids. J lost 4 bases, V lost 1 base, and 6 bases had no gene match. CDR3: CASSLGDRGRRPDTQYF. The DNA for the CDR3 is TGTGCCAGCAGTTTAGGGGACAGGGGGCGCCGCCCAGATACGCAGTATTTT.

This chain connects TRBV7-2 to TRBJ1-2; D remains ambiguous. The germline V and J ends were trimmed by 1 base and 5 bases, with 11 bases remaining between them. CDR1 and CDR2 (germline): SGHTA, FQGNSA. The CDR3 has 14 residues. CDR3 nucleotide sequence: TGTGCCAGCAGCTTAGGGGCAGCAGATTATGGCTACACCTTC. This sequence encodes CASSLGAADYGYTF.

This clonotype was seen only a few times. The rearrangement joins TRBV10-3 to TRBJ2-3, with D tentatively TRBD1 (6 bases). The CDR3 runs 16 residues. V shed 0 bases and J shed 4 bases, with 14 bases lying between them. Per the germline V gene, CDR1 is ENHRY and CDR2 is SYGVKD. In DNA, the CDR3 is TGTGCCATCAGTGAGTCGGAGGCCCCAGGGGCAGATACGCAGTATTTT. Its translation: CAISESEAPGADTQYF.

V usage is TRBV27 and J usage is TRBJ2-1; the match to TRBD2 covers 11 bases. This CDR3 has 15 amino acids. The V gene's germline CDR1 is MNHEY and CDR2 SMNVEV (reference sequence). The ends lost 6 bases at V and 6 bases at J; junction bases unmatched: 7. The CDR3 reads CASRERLAGFNEQFF. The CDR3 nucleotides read TGTGCCAGCAGAGAGAGACTAGCGGGGTTCAATGAGCAGTTCTTC.

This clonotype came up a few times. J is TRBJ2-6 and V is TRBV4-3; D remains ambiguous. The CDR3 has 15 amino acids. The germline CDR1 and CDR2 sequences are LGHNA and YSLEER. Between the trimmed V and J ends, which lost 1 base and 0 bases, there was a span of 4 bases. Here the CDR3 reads CASSQGFSGANVLTF. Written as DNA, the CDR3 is TGCGCCAGCAGCCAAGGGTTCTCTGGGGCCAACGTCCTGACTTTC.

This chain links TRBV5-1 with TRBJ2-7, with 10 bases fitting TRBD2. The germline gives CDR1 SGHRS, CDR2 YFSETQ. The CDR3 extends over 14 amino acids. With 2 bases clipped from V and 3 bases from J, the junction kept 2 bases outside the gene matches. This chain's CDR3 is CASSFVAGGYEQYF. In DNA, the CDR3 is TGCGCCAGCAGCTTCGTAGCGGGGGGCTACGAGCAGTACTTC.

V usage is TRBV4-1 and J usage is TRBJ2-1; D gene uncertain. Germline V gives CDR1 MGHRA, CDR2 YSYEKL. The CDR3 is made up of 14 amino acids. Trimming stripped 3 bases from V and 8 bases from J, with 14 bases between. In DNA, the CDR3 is TGCGCCAGCAGCCAGGATAACTACGCCCATGAGCAGTTCTTC. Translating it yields CASSQDNYAHEQFF.